A selection of T cell receptor beta chains follows, all from one sample in a study of blood T cell repertoires in COVID-19. Some clones are missing from TCRdb's copy, which holds only in-frame ones; the method was immunoSEQ multiplex PCR. Counted here are approximately 450,000 clones, 80% to 90% occurring once; the ten biggest clones make up around 1.1%. Specimen: PBMCs or T cells enriched from blood (not recorded which). Source of these receptors: a man aged 30-40 years who had recovered from COVID-19. CDR3s include the opening cysteine and the closing phenylalanine or tryptophan. Fields, in order: CDR3 protein, CDR3 DNA, D gene, V gene, clone size, J gene. The D gene is left open where the match is weak. Rows give clone size only sometimes, using once, few, many, or a class for an expanded clone.

cdr3_aa: CASSYKGAVNSPLHF
cdr3_nt: TGTGCCAGCAGTTACAAGGGGGCCGTCAATTCACCCCTCCACTTT
d_call: TRBD1
v_call: TRBV6-5
clone_size: NA
j_call: TRBJ1-6

cdr3_aa: CASSLVFGAVYYEQYF
cdr3_nt: TGTGCCAGCAGCTTAGTGTTTGGAGCGGTATACTACGAGCAGTACTTC
d_call: NA
v_call: TRBV7-8
clone_size: NA
j_call: TRBJ2-7

cdr3_aa: CASSPGIQETQYF
cdr3_nt: TGTGCCAGCAGCCCGGGGATTCAAGAGACCCAGTACTTC
d_call: NA
v_call: TRBV11-3
clone_size: NA
j_call: TRBJ2-5

cdr3_aa: CASGPTYGTQYF
cdr3_nt: TGTGCTAGTGGTCCCACCTATGGTACGCAGTATTTT
d_call: NA
v_call: TRBV12-5
clone_size: NA
j_call: TRBJ2-3

cdr3_aa: CASSQNSNQPQHF
cdr3_nt: TGTGCCAGCAGCCAGAATAGCAATCAGCCCCAGCATTTT
d_call: NA
v_call: TRBV12-3/TRBV12-4
clone_size: NA
j_call: TRBJ1-5

cdr3_aa: CASSLAGTGSIYTDTQYF
cdr3_nt: TGTGCCAGCAGCTTAGCCGGGACAGGGTCAATTTACACAGATACGCAGTATTTT
d_call: TRBD1
v_call: TRBV7-2
clone_size: NA
j_call: TRBJ2-3

cdr3_aa: CASKGGRITGANVLTF
cdr3_nt: TGTGCCAGTAAGGGGGGGCGCATTACTGGGGCCAACGTCCTGACTTTC
d_call: NA
v_call: TRBV19
clone_size: NA
j_call: TRBJ2-6

cdr3_aa: CSAQGVPQF
cdr3_nt: TGCAGTGCCCAGGGGGTACCACAGTTC
d_call: TRBD1
v_call: TRBV20-1
clone_size: NA
j_call: TRBJ1-4

cdr3_aa: CASSDRGGAQTDTQYF
cdr3_nt: TGTGCCAGCAGTGATCGGGGAGGGGCGCAGACAGATACGCAGTATTTT
d_call: TRBD2
v_call: TRBV6-1
clone_size: NA
j_call: TRBJ2-3

cdr3_aa: CASSGTGDPGEQYF
cdr3_nt: TGCGCCAGCAGTGGGACAGGGGACCCTGGGGAGCAGTACTTC
d_call: TRBD1
v_call: TRBV10-1
clone_size: once
j_call: TRBJ2-7

cdr3_aa: CATSAPVGQRSTGELFF
cdr3_nt: TGTGCCACCAGTGCTCCCGTGGGACAGAGAAGCACCGGGGAGCTGTTTTTT
d_call: TRBD1
v_call: TRBV24-1
clone_size: NA
j_call: TRBJ2-2

cdr3_aa: CASRNRYGGGYTF
cdr3_nt: TGTGCCAGCAGGAACCGGTACGGAGGGGGCTACACCTTC
d_call: NA
v_call: TRBV28
clone_size: NA
j_call: TRBJ1-2

cdr3_aa: CASGTSVQETQYF
cdr3_nt: TGTGCCAGTGGGACTAGCGTACAAGAGACCCAGTACTTC
d_call: TRBD2
v_call: TRBV2
clone_size: once
j_call: TRBJ2-5

cdr3_aa: CASSQPSLGLSEAFF
cdr3_nt: TGTGCCAGCAGCCAACCAAGTTTGGGCCTCTCTGAAGCTTTCTTT
d_call: NA
v_call: TRBV3-1/TRBV3-2
clone_size: NA
j_call: TRBJ1-1

cdr3_aa: CASSLAGTDQETQYF
cdr3_nt: TGCGCCAGCAGCTTGGCAGGAACGGACCAAGAGACCCAGTACTTC
d_call: NA
v_call: TRBV5-1
clone_size: NA
j_call: TRBJ2-5

cdr3_aa: CASSSAAGTGRTDTQYF
cdr3_nt: TGTGCCAGCAGTTCGGCTGCCGGGACAGGGAGGACAGATACGCAGTATTTT
d_call: TRBD1
v_call: TRBV28
clone_size: NA
j_call: TRBJ2-3

cdr3_aa: CASSPMTSIDEQFF
cdr3_nt: TGTGCCAGCAGCCCGATGACTAGCATCGATGAGCAGTTCTTC
d_call: TRBD2
v_call: TRBV7-2
clone_size: NA
j_call: TRBJ2-1

cdr3_aa: CASRPGSAGANVLTF
cdr3_nt: TGTGCCAGCAGACCCGGGAGCGCTGGGGCCAACGTCCTGACTTTC
d_call: NA
v_call: TRBV28
clone_size: NA
j_call: TRBJ2-6

cdr3_aa: CASSDTLAREQYF
cdr3_nt: TGCGCCAGCAGTGATACCCTAGCGCGAGAGCAGTACTTC
d_call: NA
v_call: TRBV10-2
clone_size: NA
j_call: TRBJ2-7

cdr3_aa: CASSLHFSGNTIYF
cdr3_nt: TGCGCCAGCAGCTTGCACTTCTCTGGAAACACCATATATTTT
d_call: NA
v_call: TRBV5-1
clone_size: NA
j_call: TRBJ1-3

cdr3_aa: CASSLAGTDTQYF
cdr3_nt: TGTGCCAGCAGCTTGGCCGGCACAGATACGCAGTATTTT
d_call: NA
v_call: TRBV5-4
clone_size: few
j_call: TRBJ2-3

cdr3_aa: CATSGSAGGYSNQPQHF
cdr3_nt: TGTGCCACCAGTGGTTCCGCAGGGGGCTATAGCAATCAGCCCCAGCATTTT
d_call: TRBD1
v_call: TRBV24-1
clone_size: NA
j_call: TRBJ1-5

cdr3_aa: CATSITGGAGELFF
cdr3_nt: TGTGCCACCAGTATAACAGGGGGAGCCGGGGAGCTGTTTTTT
d_call: TRBD1
v_call: TRBV19
clone_size: NA
j_call: TRBJ2-2

cdr3_aa: CASKEGGSGANVLTF
cdr3_nt: TGTGCCAGCAAGGAGGGGGGGTCTGGGGCCAACGTCCTGACTTTC
d_call: NA
v_call: TRBV27
clone_size: NA
j_call: TRBJ2-6

cdr3_aa: CASSPIPTAVEAFF
cdr3_nt: TGTGCCAGCAGTCCTATACCGACTGCGGTTGAAGCTTTCTTT
d_call: NA
v_call: TRBV27
clone_size: NA
j_call: TRBJ1-1

cdr3_aa: CASSFGISSYEQYF
cdr3_nt: TGTGCCAGCAGTTTCGGGATTAGCTCCTACGAGCAGTACTTC
d_call: NA
v_call: TRBV27
clone_size: NA
j_call: TRBJ2-7

cdr3_aa: CASNKQGGVAKNIQYF
cdr3_nt: TGTGCCAGTAACAAACAGGGAGGGGTAGCCAAAAACATTCAGTACTTC
d_call: NA
v_call: TRBV19
clone_size: NA
j_call: TRBJ2-4

cdr3_aa: CASSFGLSGYEQYF
cdr3_nt: TGTGCCAGCAGTTTTGGACTAAGCGGCTACGAGCAGTACTTC
d_call: NA
v_call: TRBV6-2/TRBV6-3
clone_size: NA
j_call: TRBJ2-7

cdr3_aa: CASSLGRFPDTQYF
cdr3_nt: TGTGCCAGCAGCTTAGGGAGGTTTCCCGATACGCAGTATTTT
d_call: NA
v_call: TRBV7-9
clone_size: NA
j_call: TRBJ2-3

cdr3_aa: CASSHQREVKNIQYF
cdr3_nt: TGCGCCAGCAGCCACCAGCGGGAGGTTAAAAACATTCAGTACTTC
d_call: TRBD2
v_call: TRBV4-1
clone_size: NA
j_call: TRBJ2-4

cdr3_aa: CASSFGSYEQYF
cdr3_nt: TGTGCCAGCAGTTTCGGCTCCTACGAGCAGTACTTC
d_call: NA
v_call: TRBV28
clone_size: NA
j_call: TRBJ2-7

cdr3_aa: CASSRISGSRHLYNEQFF
cdr3_nt: TGTGCCAGCAGCCGGATTAGCGGGAGCCGCCATCTTTACAATGAGCAGTTCTTC
d_call: TRBD2
v_call: TRBV4-2
clone_size: NA
j_call: TRBJ2-1

cdr3_aa: CASSLGRAVETQYF
cdr3_nt: TGTGCCAGCAGCTTAGGGCGAGCGGTGGAGACCCAGTACTTC
d_call: NA
v_call: TRBV7-2
clone_size: NA
j_call: TRBJ2-5

cdr3_aa: CATSREDGLSEQYF
cdr3_nt: TGTGCCACCAGCAGAGAGGATGGGCTGTCCGAGCAGTACTTC
d_call: NA
v_call: TRBV15
clone_size: NA
j_call: TRBJ2-7

cdr3_aa: CASSRGTVEANVLTF
cdr3_nt: TGTGCCAGCAGTAGGGGGACGGTGGAGGCCAACGTCCTGACTTTC
d_call: NA
v_call: TRBV27
clone_size: few
j_call: TRBJ2-6